This is a list of T cell receptor beta chains from one sample in a study of blood T cell repertoires in COVID-19. Profiled with immunoSEQ multiplex PCR; TCRdb holds only in-frame clones, not every one. The sample has about 70,000 clones; 80% to 85% are singletons. The material sequenced was peripheral blood. These receptors came from a woman in her sixties with acute or convalescent COVID-19. CDR3s include the opening cysteine and the closing phenylalanine or tryptophan. Fields, in order: V gene, D gene, clone size, CDR3 length, J gene, CDR3 protein, CDR3 DNA. D genes are given only for firm matches. Only some rows state a clone size, as once, few, many or a class for expanded clones.

>TRBV2|TRBD1|few|13|TRBJ1-2
CASSGTGNYGYTF
TGTGCCAGCTCCGGGACAGGGAACTATGGCTACACCTTC
>TRBV10-3|.|.|13|TRBJ2-3
CAIGGGGTDTQYF
TGTGCCATCGGGGGCGGGGGTACAGATACGCAGTATTTT
>TRBV7-7|.|few|16|TRBJ1-1
CASSLEQGLMNTEAFF
TGTGCCAGCAGCTTAGAACAGGGCCTGATGAACACTGAAGCTTTCTTT
>TRBV5-5|TRBD1|.|16|TRBJ2-2
CASSLLGQGASRELFF
TGTGCCAGCAGCTTGCTGGGACAGGGGGCTTCTCGGGAGCTGTTTTTT
>TRBV19|.|.|14|TRBJ1-3
CASSNRGSGNTIYF
TGTGCCAGTAGTAATAGGGGATCTGGAAACACCATATATTTT
>TRBV5-1|TRBD1|.|14|TRBJ1-5
CASSWGQGSQPQHF
TGCGCCAGCAGCTGGGGACAGGGCTCCCAGCCCCAGCATTTT
>TRBV2|.|few|14|TRBJ1-1
CASSDRGVGTEAFF
TGTGCCAGCAGTGACCGGGGGGTGGGCACTGAAGCTTTCTTT
>TRBV25-1|TRBD1|.|17|TRBJ2-1
CASREGIRGQILDEQFF
TGTGCCAGCAGGGAGGGGATCAGGGGGCAGATTTTGGATGAGCAGTTCTTC
>TRBV10-1|TRBD1|.|15|TRBJ1-5
CAGNLGTGRNQPQHF
TGCGCCGGAAACCTCGGGACAGGGCGGAATCAGCCCCAGCATTTT
>TRBV3-1/TRBV3-2|.|.|14|TRBJ1-2
CASSQAGVNYGYTF
TGTGCCAGCAGCCAAGCAGGGGTTAACTATGGCTACACCTTC
>TRBV6-2/TRBV6-3|.|.|11|TRBJ1-2
CASSYPSDYTF
TGTGCCAGCAGTTACCCTAGCGACTACACCTTC
>TRBV5-4|.|.|13|TRBJ1-1
CASSLAWTDEAFF
TGTGCCAGCAGCTTGGCCTGGACAGATGAAGCTTTCTTT
>TRBV12-3/TRBV12-4|TRBD1|.|13|TRBJ1-2
CASSYRGGEGYTF
TGTGCCAGCAGTTACAGGGGTGGTGAAGGCTACACCTTC
>TRBV30|.|.|12|TRBJ2-5
CAWSVQQETQYF
TGTGCCTGGAGTGTCCAGCAAGAGACCCAGTACTTC
>TRBV7-2|TRBD2|.|16|TRBJ2-1
CASSLNTAGSYNEQFF
TGTGCCAGCAGCTTGAACACAGCGGGAAGCTACAATGAGCAGTTCTTC
>TRBV19|.|.|12|TRBJ1-5
CASSRRGQPQHF
TGTGCCAGTAGTAGAAGGGGCCAGCCCCAGCATTTT
>TRBV5-8|.|.|16|TRBJ2-3
CASSSPIARTTDTQYF
TGTGCCAGCAGCTCCCCGATAGCGCGGACCACAGATACGCAGTATTTT
>TRBV29-1|TRBD1|.|12|TRBJ1-2
CSVTGSSYGYTF
TGCAGCGTGACAGGGAGTTCTTATGGCTACACCTTC
>TRBV6-6|TRBD1|.|17|TRBJ1-4
CASSPHGQGRGTQKLFF
TGTGCCAGCAGTCCCCACGGACAGGGACGGGGGACGCAAAAACTGTTTTTT
>TRBV25-1|TRBD2|.|15|TRBJ2-5
CASSDRSGSQETQYF
TGTGCCAGCAGTGACCGAAGCGGGAGTCAAGAGACCCAGTACTTC
>TRBV6-5|TRBD1|.|14|TRBJ1-1
CASQLDRVRVEAFF
TGTGCCAGCCAACTAGACAGGGTGAGGGTTGAAGCTTTCTTT
>TRBV19|.|few|14|TRBJ1-2
CASKQGRRDYGYTF
TGTGCCAGTAAGCAGGGGAGACGGGACTATGGCTACACCTTC